These T cell receptor beta chains were read from a single sample in a study of long-term antiretroviral therapy in people with HIV. Libraries were prepared by immunoSEQ multiplex PCR; TCRdb keeps only in-frame clonotypes and omits some of them. The sample lists fewer than 25,000 clones, more than 65% seen once, with 19% in the top ten. Here the sequenced sample was unsorted PBMCs, taken 0.1 years before starting antiretroviral therapy. The receptors come from a man between 18 and 29 years old with HIV. CDR3s include the opening cysteine and the closing phenylalanine or tryptophan. The order of the fields is D gene, J gene, V gene, CDR3 protein. A D gene is named only where the DNA matches it firmly.

D: TRBD2
J: TRBJ2-3
V: TRBV27
CDR3: CASSTGLGDHTDTQYF

D: TRBD2
J: TRBJ2-7
V: TRBV7-2
CDR3: CASSLSGSPYEQYF

D: TRBD2
J: TRBJ2-3
V: TRBV11-1
CDR3: CASSLGLAGFTDTQYF

D: NA
J: TRBJ2-3
V: TRBV6-6
CDR3: CASSYSSVDSTDTQYF

D: NA
J: TRBJ2-1
V: TRBV5-4
CDR3: CASSSTATQGNEQFF

D: TRBD1
J: TRBJ1-3
V: TRBV2
CDR3: CASTLPGTGGSGNTIYF

D: TRBD2
J: TRBJ2-1
V: TRBV7-2
CDR3: CASSLAGGRAFYNEQFF

D: NA
J: TRBJ1-5
V: TRBV7-2
CDR3: CASSSPGRPGPNQPQHF

D: TRBD1
J: TRBJ2-7
V: TRBV28
CDR3: CASSQDRAYEQYF

D: NA
J: TRBJ2-1
V: TRBV6-4
CDR3: CASSDSSGSYNEQFF

D: NA
J: TRBJ2-2
V: TRBV11-2
CDR3: CASSLKLPNTGELFF

D: NA
J: TRBJ1-5
V: TRBV2
CDR3: CASRDSGWGPQHF

D: TRBD2
J: TRBJ2-2
V: TRBV29-1
CDR3: CSVSPGLAGGDTGELFF

D: TRBD1
J: TRBJ2-2
V: TRBV7-3
CDR3: CASGTGVGELFF

D: NA
J: TRBJ2-7
V: TRBV7-2
CDR3: CASSFEGGTYEQYF

D: NA
J: TRBJ2-5
V: TRBV5-4
CDR3: CASSFGGQETQYF

D: TRBD2
J: TRBJ2-5
V: TRBV7-9
CDR3: CASSLGRGLEVETQYF

D: NA
J: TRBJ1-2
V: TRBV7-9
CDR3: CASSPQPSRGYGYTF

D: NA
J: TRBJ2-7
V: TRBV6-1
CDR3: CASSETVLSSYEQYF

D: NA
J: TRBJ2-2
V: TRBV11-2
CDR3: CASSRRVTGPQGELFF

D: TRBD1
J: TRBJ2-7
V: TRBV7-8
CDR3: CASSPGTGPLYEQYF

D: NA
J: TRBJ2-7
V: TRBV19
CDR3: CASSARDGYEQYF

D: NA
J: TRBJ1-1
V: TRBV29-1
CDR3: CSDLTYRVEAFF

D: TRBD2
J: TRBJ2-3
V: TRBV6-1
CDR3: CASSELAGADTQYF

D: NA
J: TRBJ1-2
V: TRBV27
CDR3: CASSLFGVVGYTF

D: TRBD2
J: TRBJ2-3
V: TRBV5-5
CDR3: CASSLTSGSTDTQYF

D: NA
J: TRBJ2-2
V: TRBV4-3
CDR3: CASSQDARPLISNTGELFF

D: NA
J: TRBJ1-3
V: TRBV11-2
CDR3: CASSSIRDNTIYF

D: NA
J: TRBJ2-3
V: TRBV5-4
CDR3: CASSPRQSTDTQYF

D: NA
J: TRBJ2-3
V: TRBV6-1
CDR3: CASREGGEADTQYF

D: TRBD1
J: TRBJ2-2
V: TRBV6-4
CDR3: CASSPGTGGTGELFF

D: NA
J: TRBJ2-7
V: TRBV6-5
CDR3: CASSYLQGPYEQYF

D: NA
J: TRBJ1-2
V: TRBV30
CDR3: CAWSHTLGEVYGYTF

D: TRBD1
J: TRBJ2-7
V: TRBV9
CDR3: CASSVDLGQGSYEQYF

D: TRBD1
J: TRBJ1-2
V: TRBV19
CDR3: CASSFGQGANYGYTF

D: TRBD1
J: TRBJ2-6
V: TRBV19
CDR3: CASSPGQGNVNVLTF

D: NA
J: TRBJ2-3
V: TRBV29-1
CDR3: CSAAGPLSPTVHGDTQYF

D: TRBD1
J: TRBJ1-4
V: TRBV28
CDR3: CASSWTGGSEKLFF

D: TRBD2
J: TRBJ2-7
V: TRBV5-1
CDR3: CASSVGTRNEQYF

D: NA
J: TRBJ1-4
V: TRBV7-6
CDR3: CASSSPGVAEKLFF

D: TRBD2
J: TRBJ2-7
V: TRBV15
CDR3: CATSRAGGVPIAGGYYEQYF

D: NA
J: TRBJ2-1
V: TRBV4-1
CDR3: CASSQESGNNEQFF

D: NA
J: TRBJ2-1
V: TRBV6-5
CDR3: CASSHGSSYNEQFF

D: TRBD1
J: TRBJ1-1
V: TRBV5-6
CDR3: CASSFSGTVNTEAFF

D: NA
J: TRBJ1-3
V: TRBV28
CDR3: CASSWGVFGNTIYF